This T cell receptor (beta chain) was obtained from a study of blood T cell repertoires in COVID-19. The CDR3 has 18 residues. CDR1 is LNHDA and CDR2 is SQIVND in the germline V gene (reference sequence). With 6 bases removed from V and 2 bases from J, the gap between germline ends came to 25 bases. Libraries were prepared by immunoSEQ multiplex PCR; TCRdb keeps only in-frame clonotypes and omits some of them. The data contain 100,000 or so clones, about four fifths of them seen just once; the ten biggest clones take up more than 30%. The clonotype was recovered from a man at least 80 years old with acute or convalescent COVID-19. This chain links TRBV19 with TRBJ1-2; D is possibly TRBD1 (5 bases). Material for sequencing was peripheral blood. The CDR3 loop reads CASRIPPTRRGLNYGYTF. CDR3 bases: TGTGCCAGTAGAATTCCCCCGACAAGGAGGGGCCTGAACTATGGCTACACCTTC.